Below, 12 T cell receptor beta chains from the same sample are listed, as sequenced in a study of blood T cells in healthy people across ages. The authors ran a second PCR of 7 to 11 cycles using a sample-barcoded 5' primer and a J-beta primer mix. One entry per CDR3 protein results from TCRdb running MiXCR on the 5' RACE reads. The sample carries some 790,000 distinct CDR3 sequences, 29% recorded once. Sequenced material: blood. These receptors originate from a woman aged 80 or over in good health.

This clonotype occurred a few times. This sequence may be a read error, since a much larger clone differs from it by one base. The CDR3 region has the DNA TGCAGCGTTGCCAGGACAGGGAGGTCCTACGAGCAGTACTTC. This gives the protein CSVARTGRSYEQYF. The gene calls are TRBV29-1 and TRBJ2-7; 8 bases are shared with TRBD1. The CDR3 totals 14 residues. Germline V lookup: CDR1 SQVTM, CDR2 ANQGSEA. J was trimmed by 1 base and V by 4 bases; bases with no gene match: 6.

This clonotype has a count of ten or more. J is TRBJ2-5 and V is TRBV7-8; TRBD1 might be the D (5 bases). Germline V gene data show CDR1 as SGHVS and CDR2 as FQNEAQ. The CDR3 totals 15 residues. Trimming took 3 bases from V and 7 from J, leaving 18 bases between them. The CDR3, as DNA: TGTGCCAGCAGCTTGTTGGGCGGCGAACAGGTGACCCAGTACTTC. It specifies CASSLLGGEQVTQYF.

The chain employs TRBV6-5 and TRBJ2-1; possibly TRBD1 or TRBD2 for D (5 bases each). Trimming left V 2 bases short and J 0 bases short, with 17 bases between. Germline V CDR1 and CDR2: MNHEY, SVGAGI. The CDR3 loop spans 18 amino acids. CDR3: CASSYGGGGASSYNEQFF. DNA for the CDR3: TGTGCCAGCAGTTACGGAGGAGGTGGGGCCAGCTCCTACAATGAGCAGTTCTTC.

As regards this clonotype: Just one base apart from a much larger clone, this may be a read error. The chain couples TRBV12-3 or TRBV12-4 to TRBJ2-5; TRBD1 is a possible D gene (5 bases). Trimming stripped 8 bases from V and 5 bases from J, with 15 bases between. The CDR3 length is 13 residues. The CDR3 nucleotides are TGTGCCAGCGGGTTCAGGGTCGGGGAGACCCAGTACTTC. Translating gives CASGFRVGETQYF.

This chain uses TRBV11-2 with TRBJ2-1; tentative D call: TRBD2 (7 bases). V lost 3 bases to trimming and J lost 10 bases, with 10 bases between them. The CDR3 totals 12 residues. Germline values: CDR1 SGHAT, CDR2 FQNNGV. The CDR3 DNA reads TGTGCCAGCAGCTTTGGCGGGGGCGAGCAGTTCTTC. Translating it yields CASSFGGGEQFF.

The CDR3 nucleotides read TGTGCCTGGAGTGTACGGTCTCAGGGTTTGACCCCAGATACGCAGTATTTT. Translating gives CAWSVRSQGLTPDTQYF. The chain links TRBV30 to TRBJ2-3; tentative D call: TRBD1 (5 bases). The CDR3 is 17 residues long. V lost 0 bases and J lost 4, with 20 bases in between. Germline V gene sequence: CDR1 GTSNPN, CDR2 SVGIG (reference sequence). Full variable domain (outside the CDR3, taken from reference TRBV30 and TRBJ2-3): SQTIHQWPATLVQPVGSPLSLECTVEGTSNPNLYWYRQAAGRGLQLLFYSVGIGQISSEVPQNLSASRPQDRQFILSSKKLLLSDSGFYLCAWSVRSQGLTPDTQYFGPGTRLTVL.

The chain carries TRBV12-3 or TRBV12-4 and TRBJ2-3; D gene uncertain. Trimming took 4 bases from V and 6 from J, leaving 14 bases between them. The CDR3 sequence is 14 residues long. The CDR3 region has the DNA TGTGCCAGCAGTTGGCCACTTCCTAGGGATACGCAGTATTTT. The encoded protein is CASSWPLPRDTQYF.

The chain employs TRBV15 and TRBJ1-1; no clear D. The CDR3 covers 12 residues. Germline V gene lookup returns CDR1 LNHNV and CDR2 YYDKDF (reference sequence). Trimming cost V 4 bases and J 7 bases, with 10 bases left between them. CDR3 sequence (DNA): TGTGCCACCAGCACAGGCCGGTTTGAAGCTTTCTTT. Translating gives CATSTGRFEAFF. Based on the CDR3 plus reference TRBV15 and TRBJ1-1, the full variable domain is DAMVIQNPRYQVTQFGKPVTLSCSQTLNHNVMYWYQQKSSQAPKLLFHYYDKDFNNEADTPDNFQSRRPNTSFCFLDIRSPGLGDTAMYLCATSTGRFEAFFGQGTRLTVV.

This clonotype was detected a few times. The rearrangement joins TRBV20-1 to TRBJ2-1; D is ambiguous. Trimming shortened V by 6 bases and J by 7 bases, and 16 bases separated the two germline ends. CDR1 is DFQATT, CDR2 SNEGSKA, per germline (reference sequence). The CDR3 loop spans 13 amino acids. The CDR3 DNA follows: TGCAGTGCCCCAGAGAGAACGGTAAATGAGCAGTTCTTC. Translation gives CSAPERTVNEQFF.

The table lists this clonotype with many counts. The gene calls are TRBV12-3 or TRBV12-4 and TRBJ1-2; perhaps TRBD1 as D (5 bases). Trimming removed 3 bases from V and 6 bases from J, with 14 bases in between. This CDR3 is 14 amino acids long. The CDR3 loop is CASSFVVRADGYTF. In DNA form, the CDR3 reads TGTGCCAGCAGTTTCGTTGTCAGGGCGGATGGCTACACCTTC.

A note on this clonotype: A read error may be the cause here, since a much bigger clone is one base away. The chain couples TRBV15 to TRBJ2-5, with no clear D. Trimming cost V 0 bases and J 5 bases, with 13 bases left between them. The CDR3 is made up of 15 amino acids. Looked up from germline, CDR1 is LNHNV and CDR2 is YYDKDF (reference sequence). The CDR3 region is CATSRDRISGETQYF. CDR3 bases: TGTGCCACCAGCAGAGATCGGATCAGTGGTGAGACCCAGTACTTC.

This clonotype was counted between two and nine times. The rearrangement uses TRBV12-3 or TRBV12-4 and TRBJ1-6; TRBD1 might be the D (5 bases). Trimming removed 3 bases at V and 3 bases at J, with 6 bases between. The CDR3 is 14 residues long. The CDR3 reads CASSFGGYNSPLHF. CDR3 nucleotides: TGTGCCAGCAGTTTTGGGGGCTATAATTCACCCCTCCACTTT.